The 9 T cell receptor beta chains given below trace back to one sample, sequenced in a study of blood T cell repertoires in COVID-19. Sequenced by immunoSEQ multiplex PCR; TCRdb stores in-frame clones only, minus some. Of fewer than 65,000 clones in the sample, around 93% were seen once. The source material was peripheral blood. The receptors were gathered from a man in his fifties with acute or convalescent COVID-19.

The chain joins TRBV15 to TRBJ2-1; 13 bases line up with TRBD2. Germline loops: CDR1 LNHNV, CDR2 YYDKDF (reference sequence). CDR3 length: 16 amino acids. The V segment lost 2 bases and the J segment 6 bases; nucleotides outside the gene matches: 4. DNA of the CDR3: TGTGCCACCAGCAGAACTAGCGGGGGGGTTTTCAATGAGCAGTTCTTC. Protein sequence: CATSRTSGGVFNEQFF. Using reference TRBV15 and TRBJ2-1 for the parts outside the CDR3, the full variable domain is DAMVIQNPRYQVTQFGKPVTLSCSQTLNHNVMYWYQQKSSQAPKLLFHYYDKDFNNEADTPDNFQSRRPNTSFCFLDIRSPGLGDTAMYLCATSRTSGGVFNEQFFGPGTRLTVL.

The V call is TRBV19, the J call TRBJ2-5, with 11 nucleotides matching TRBD2. Germline V gives CDR1 LNHDA, CDR2 SQIVND (reference sequence). The ends lost 6 bases at V and 7 bases at J; junction bases unmatched: 7. The CDR3 contains 14 residues. In DNA, the CDR3 is TGTGCCAGTAGCACTAGCGGGGGAACTGTGACCCAGTACTTC. Protein: CASSTSGGTVTQYF. Drawing the rest from reference TRBV19 and TRBJ2-5, the complete variable domain is DGGITQSPKYLFRKEGQNVTLSCEQNLNHDAMYWYRQDPGQGLRLIYYSQIVNDFQKGDIAEGYSVSREKKESFPLTVTSAQKNPTAFYLCASSTSGGTVTQYFGPGTRLLVL.

The rearrangement uses TRBV7-7 and TRBJ2-1, with 9 bases identical to TRBD2. The ends lost 5 bases at V and 1 base at J; junction bases unmatched: 3. This CDR3 is 15 amino acids long. Looked up from germline, CDR1 is SSHAT and CDR2 is FNYEAQ (reference sequence). CDR3 in amino acids: CASSKLAGSYNEQFF. The CDR3 bases are TGTGCCAGCAGCAAGCTAGCGGGATCCTACAATGAGCAGTTCTTC.

The V call is TRBV18, the J call TRBJ1-1; tentatively, D is TRBD1 (6 bases). The CDR3 consists of 15 residues. CDR1 and CDR2 from the germline V gene are KGHSH and LQKENI. V lost 1 base and J 2 bases, leaving 11 bases between the germline ends. CDR3 in amino acids: CASSPRGQTNTEAFF. DNA for the CDR3: TGTGCCAGCTCACCACGGGGACAAACTAACACTGAAGCTTTCTTT.

V usage is TRBV24-1 and J usage is TRBJ2-3; 8 bases are a match to TRBD2. Per the germline V gene, CDR1 is KGHDR and CDR2 is SFDVKD. The CDR3 contains 12 residues. V trimming: 9 bases; J trimming: 4 bases; junction bases outside the gene matches: 2. The CDR3 nucleotides read TGTGCCACCGGACTAGCCGCAGATACGCAGTATTTT. Amino acid sequence: CATGLAADTQYF.

The chain uses TRBV28 and TRBJ1-3; D perhaps matches TRBD1 (5 bases). This CDR3 has 17 amino acids. Germline V gene sequence: CDR1 MDHEN, CDR2 SYDVKM. V lost 1 base and J 1 base, leaving 14 bases between the germline ends. CDR3 protein: CASSLFGEGWSGNTIYF. CDR3 in DNA: TGTGCCAGCAGTTTATTTGGGGAGGGGTGGTCTGGAAACACCATATATTTT.

This chain joins TRBV29-1 and TRBJ1-1; no reliable D call. Germline lookup yields CDR1 SQVTM and CDR2 ANQGSEA. This CDR3 comprises 12 residues. V gave up 3 bases and J gave up 3 bases, with 8 bases separating them. The CDR3 DNA reads TGCAGCGTTGATTGGGGAGACACTGAAGCTTTCTTT. It specifies CSVDWGDTEAFF.

This clone is a singleton in its sample. The genes are TRBV6-5 and TRBJ2-1; no clear D gene. V gave up 5 bases and J gave up 4 bases, with 6 bases separating them. Germline V lookup: CDR1 MNHEY, CDR2 SVGAGI. This CDR3 has 12 amino acids. The CDR3 region has the DNA TGTGCCAGCAGTAGCACTTACAATGAGCAGTTCTTC. This codes for CASSSTYNEQFF.

The chain carries TRBV28 and TRBJ1-2; D is unresolved. Deletions cut 3 bases from V and 7 bases from J, with 15 bases between. CDR3 length: 14 amino acids. Germline CDR1 and CDR2: MDHEN and SYDVKM. The CDR3 DNA reads TGTGCCAGCAGTTTGTCGGTGAAAGCCGGTGGCTACACCTTC. Protein sequence: CASSLSVKAGGYTF.